This passage covers 19 T cell receptor beta chains from one sample sequenced in a study of response to subunit inactivated influenza vaccine. In TCRdb, the RT-PCR reads were re-called with MiXCR into one record per CDR3 protein. This sample carries 500,000 to 600,000 distinct CDR3 sequences, 10% to 15% of them seen once, and the ten largest clones take around 12%. Specimen: PBMCs from blood, collected more than 35 days after vaccination. These receptors were collected from a man aged 45-65 years who received an inactivated influenza vaccine.

The chain recombines TRBV6-2 or TRBV6-3 with TRBJ2-1; 12 bases match TRBD2. The CDR3 is 17 amino acids. V gave up 4 bases and J gave up 10 bases; unmatched junction bases: 14. Germline-derived CDR1 and CDR2 are MNHEY and SVGEGT. CDR3 sequence (DNA): TGTGCCAGCAGTTCCGTTGGACTAGCGGGAAGCTCTGGGGAGCAGTTCTTC. Residues: CASSSVGLAGSSGEQFF.

There are many counts of this clonotype. The chain uses TRBV6-2 or TRBV6-3 and TRBJ1-2; D is ambiguous. This CDR3 is built from 11 residues. In germline, CDR1 is MNHEY, CDR2 SVGEGT. The V gene lost 4 bases and the J gene lost 3 bases, with 3 bases spanning the gap. The DNA of the CDR3 is TGTGCCAGCAGTTGGGACTATGGCTACACCTTC. This translates into CASSWDYGYTF.

In its sample, this clonotype was seen a few times. The chain links TRBV29-1 to TRBJ2-2; TRBD1 might be the D (5 bases). The CDR3 runs 13 residues. Per germline, CDR1 SQVTM and CDR2 ANQGSEA. Trimming cost V 6 bases and J 5 bases, with 13 bases left between them. In DNA form, the CDR3 reads TGCAGCGTCGAAACCGGACAAACCGGGGAGCTGTTTTTT. Translating gives CSVETGQTGELFF.

This clonotype came up many times. This chain joins TRBV7-2 and TRBJ2-5; no reliable D call. Between the trimmed V and J ends, which lost 4 bases and 0 bases, there was a span of 6 bases. This CDR3 contains 13 residues. The germline gives CDR1 SGHTA, CDR2 FQGNSA. The DNA of the CDR3 is TGTGCCAGCAGCTCCAGGCACCAAGAGACCCAGTACTTC. It translates to CASSSRHQETQYF.

The rearrangement links TRBV18 to TRBJ2-7; 12 bases agree with TRBD1. Trimming removed 4 bases from V and 4 bases from J; junction bases left unmatched: 11. Per germline, CDR1 KGHSH and CDR2 LQKENI. CDR3 length equals 17 residues. The CDR3 coding sequence is TGTGCCAGCTCACGAGGGACAGGGGGCAAGTCCACATACGAGCAGTACTTC. Translation gives CASSRGTGGKSTYEQYF. Looking up the rest from reference TRBV18 and TRBJ2-7 gives the full variable domain: NAGVMQNPRHLVRRRGQEARLRCSPMKGHSHVYWYRQLPEEGLKFMVYLQKENIIDESGMPKERFSAEFPKEGPSILRIQQVVRGDSAAYFCASSRGTGGKSTYEQYFGPGTRLTVT.

This clonotype was detected many times. This chain connects TRBV30 to TRBJ1-1, with D uncertain. Trimming shortened V by 0 bases and J by 1 base, and 3 bases separated the two germline ends. Germline CDR1 is GTSNPN and CDR2 is SVGIG (reference sequence). This CDR3 region has 12 residues. This CDR3 reads CAWSVGNTEAFF. DNA of the CDR3: TGTGCCTGGAGTGTTGGGAACACTGAAGCTTTCTTT.

This clonotype was picked up a small number of times. This rearrangement joins TRBV7-8 to TRBJ2-3; TRBD2 aligns across 8 bases. After removal of 7 bases from V and 6 bases from J, the junction contained 9 bases not matched to a gene. Germline V CDR1 and CDR2: SGHVS, FQNEAQ. The CDR3 extends over 14 amino acids. The CDR3 coding sequence is TGTGCCAGCACCCATGCGAGCGGGAGTGATACGCAGTATTTT. It codes for CASTHASGSDTQYF.

This clonotype was observed a few times. The chain is built from TRBV7-2 and TRBJ1-1; no reliable D call. The germline gives CDR1 SGHTA, CDR2 FQGNSA. Trimming took 0 bases from V and 1 from J, leaving 12 bases between them. This CDR3 comprises 16 residues. CDR3 in DNA: TGTGCCAGCAGCTTAGCGCTCGTGGGAGCGAACACTGAAGCTTTCTTT. Protein: CASSLALVGANTEAFF.

The table lists this clonotype with a few counts. J is TRBJ1-3 and V is TRBV20-1, with D perhaps TRBD1 (6 bases). V lost 3 bases to trimming and J lost 0 bases, with 18 bases between them. This CDR3 is 17 amino acids long. Germline CDR1 and CDR2: DFQATT and SNEGSKA (reference sequence). The CDR3 nucleotides are TGCAGTGCTAGTAGCGACAGGACCTATCGCTCTGGAAACACCATATATTTT. The encoded protein is CSASSDRTYRSGNTIYF.

The CDR3 DNA follows: TGCAGTGCTAGAGATCGGTTAATGGGAGGGCTTAACGAGCAGTTCTTC. Its protein is CSARDRLMGGLNEQFF. V usage is TRBV20-1 and J usage is TRBJ2-1, with TRBD2 matching 7 bases. The germline gives CDR1 DFQATT, CDR2 SNEGSKA (reference sequence). The CDR3 has 16 amino acids. The junction had 15 bases not matched to a gene; V was cut back by 0 bases and J by 10 bases.

The chain recombines TRBV7-8 with TRBJ1-1, with a tentative D call TRBD1 (5 bases). With 0 bases removed from V and 4 bases from J, the gap between germline ends came to 9 bases. CDR1 SGHVS and CDR2 FQNEAQ come from the germline V gene. This CDR3 has 14 amino acids. The CDR3 here is CASSLAGVGTEAFF. DNA for the CDR3: TGTGCCAGCAGCTTAGCAGGGGTGGGCACTGAAGCTTTCTTT.

This clonotype was seen a handful of times. The V call is TRBV20-1, the J call TRBJ2-7; 8 bases are a match to TRBD2. Germline loops: CDR1 DFQATT, CDR2 SNEGSKA (reference sequence). The J segment lost 0 bases and the V segment lost 3 bases, leaving 4 bases of the junction unmatched. The CDR3 runs to 14 residues. CDR3 region: CSASPLAVSYEQYF. Written as DNA, the CDR3 is TGCAGTGCTAGTCCACTAGCGGTCTCCTACGAGCAGTACTTC.

V gene TRBV23-1 combines with J gene TRBJ1-5; D is unresolved. TRBV23-1 is an ORF for which the function is uncertain. V lost 0 bases, J lost 1 base, and 16 bases lay in between. This CDR3 region has 18 residues. Here the CDR3 reads CASSQSPGSPLSNQPQHF. Here the CDR3 DNA reads TGCGCCAGCAGTCAATCACCGGGTAGCCCATTAAGCAATCAGCCCCAGCATTTT.

This clonotype was detected only a few times. The V and J genes are TRBV29-1 and TRBJ2-7, with a possible D match to TRBD1 (6 bases). Per germline, CDR1 SQVTM and CDR2 ANQGSEA. The V end lost 6 bases, the J end lost 4 bases, and 22 bases lay between the germline ends. CDR3 length: 15 residues. CDR3 DNA: TGCAGCGTAGACTTTCGGGACAACCTCGGGTACGAGCAGTACTTC. Encoded protein: CSVDFRDNLGYEQYF.

This clonotype was recorded many times. For the CDR3, the DNA is TGTGCCACCGCCGGACAGACCTACGAGCAGTACTTC. Its translation is CATAGQTYEQYF. This chain links TRBV10-3 with TRBJ2-7; a weak D match, TRBD1 (6 bases). V was clipped by 10 bases and J by 2 bases, with 12 bases between them. In germline, CDR1 is ENHRY, CDR2 SYGVKD. There are 12 residues in the CDR3.

The V gene is TRBV12-3 or TRBV12-4, the J gene TRBJ1-1; 7 bases are a match to TRBD1. Trimming at V came to 6 bases and at J to 10 bases, leaving 5 bases not matched to a gene. CDR3 length: 11 residues. Here the CDR3 reads CASSLGQIAFF. The DNA for the CDR3 is TGTGCCAGCAGCCTGGGACAGATAGCTTTCTTT.

This clonotype was picked up many times. A read error may account for a junction end that differs from germline. V is TRBV5-1 and J is TRBJ1-2; 10 bases are a match to TRBD1. Germline assignment: CDR1 SGHRS and CDR2 YFSETQ. This CDR3 comprises 14 residues. The CDR3 reads CASSLGTGAYGYTF. In DNA, the CDR3 is TGTGCCAGCAGCTTGGGGACAGGGGCTTATGGCTACACCTTC.

This clonotype was observed a handful of times. The chain employs TRBV5-1 and TRBJ2-7, with 7 bases identical to TRBD1. V trimming: 4 bases; J trimming: 4 bases; junction bases outside the gene matches: 8. From germline, CDR1 is SGHRS and CDR2 YFSETQ. The CDR3 is 14 residues long. The CDR3 DNA reads TGCGCCAGCAGCGATACCGGGACAGTTTACGAGCAGTACTTC. This codes for CASSDTGTVYEQYF.

This clonotype was observed a handful of times. The genes are TRBV11-2 and TRBJ1-5; D possibly corresponds to TRBD1 (5 bases). CDR1 is SGHAT and CDR2 is FQNNGV in the germline V gene. The CDR3 has 14 residues. The V end lost 5 bases, the J end lost 6 bases, and 14 bases lay between the germline ends. CDR3 loop: CASSQGFPGQPQHF. As DNA, the CDR3 is TGTGCCAGCAGCCAGGGATTCCCGGGTCAGCCCCAGCATTTT.